This T cell receptor beta chain stems from a study of T cells in localized non-small cell lung cancer. Whole-study results and caveats: Paired adjacent lung recovered a median about 60 of the top 100 tumor clones. Analysis by sequencing included only one tumor region, so heterogeneity remains possible.

Germline values: CDR1 MGHRA, CDR2 YSYEKL. The CDR3 runs 16 residues. Trimming at V came to 1 base and at J to 7 bases, leaving 11 bases not matched to a gene. Profiling relied on immunoSEQ multiplex PCR, and the TCRdb table lists in-frame clones only, not all of them. This table holds approximately 45,000 clones, around 86% found once. Concerning this clone: Its antigen remains unknown.

The chain couples TRBV4-1 to TRBJ1-2; 8 nucleotides agree with TRBD1. The sequencing here drew on peripheral blood mononuclear cells, taken before any cancer treatment. The sequence was obtained from a man aged 40 to 70 with stage III lung adenocarcinoma. The CDR3 bases are TGCGCCAGCAGCCAAGTAACGAGACAGGGGAGGGGTGGCTACACCTTC. Translation gives CASSQVTRQGRGGYTF.